The rows below give T cell receptor beta chains drawn from one sample of a study of tumor-infiltrating lymphocytes in primary liver carcinoma. TCRdb independently ran MiXCR on the multiplex PCR reads; one entry per CDR3 protein. This repertoire shows some 46,000 distinct CDR3 sequences, approximately 82% found once; its top ten account for around two fifths. The sample taken for sequencing was tumor-adjacent normal liver tissue. Receptor source: a woman in her 30s with primary liver carcinoma and hepatitis B virus infection. Both conserved end residues are part of each CDR3. A D gene is named only where the DNA matches it firmly. Not every row has a clone size; where given, it reads once, few, many or a size class.

size	D	V	CDR3
-	TRBD1	TRBV28	CASRGRDRIYEQYF
many	-	TRBV6-2/TRBV6-3	CASSYGGGNQPQHF
-	TRBD2	TRBV5-4	CVSSPSTRGRASSYNEQFF
-	-	TRBV11-2	CACSLDVTGFQPQHF
-	-	TRBV14	CASSQGHRVAGAFF
-	-	TRBV7-8	CASSLGAGYFQDTQYF
-	-	TRBV11-1	CASSRAGDTGTQYF
once	TRBD1	TRBV11-3	CVNSQTGSEAFF
-	-	TRBV11-2	CASSYLGAYNEQFF
-	TRBD2	TRBV29-1	CSAGGSPDGSQYF
once	-	TRBV11-2	CASSRRGGLSTDTRYF
-	-	TRBV6-5	CATSYKDNSSYGQYF
-	-	TRBV4-3	CASNSMGAGGLFF
once	-	TRBV29-1	CSVEAGAQGYEKLFF
-	TRBD1	TRBV6-1	CASRIRTGGTGELFF
-	-	TRBV6-6	CVSSYSRTLRGQETQYF
-	-	TRBV19	CASRLGDTQYF
-	-	TRBV30	CAWSSGQSYNEQFF
-	-	TRBV6-5	CASSYSSSAPRQTGELFF
once	-	TRBV29-1	CSARRNARELFF
-	-	TRBV21-1	CANSSGTDEHNQPQHF
-	-	TRBV29-1	CSIGHGRPYEQYF
-	-	TRBV28	CASSSELSYTF
-	-	TRBV7-9	CSSSPEWGVNNEQFF
few	TRBD1	TRBV11-2	CASSLEGYRGSYNEQFF
-	-	TRBV4-1	CASSQAWMTESFF
-	TRBD2	TRBV12-3/TRBV12-4	CTSSFTGTTNTGELFF
-	-	TRBV28	CASSLHPQGFYEHYF
-	-	TRBV4-2	CASSQGQNQSRHF
many	-	TRBV28	CASSLSPGRPDNEQFF
-	TRBD2	TRBV4-3	CASSKTTGGSYEQYF
-	-	TRBV7-9	CATSLPRGAIQLSNQPHHF
many	-	TRBV10-1	CASSERNTGELFF
-	TRBD2	TRBV12-3/TRBV12-4	CANRTSGSGAEQFF
-	-	TRBV6-2/TRBV6-3	CVISYRDAPNFYGYTF
many	-	TRBV6-4	CASSDGGFESGNTIYF
-	-	TRBV6-1	CASSECVVGAGSYEQYF
-	TRBD1	TRBV11-2	CASSPGTGRDTEAFF
-	-	TRBV4-3	CASGQDSPGGASPLHF